This paragraph covers one T cell receptor beta chain sequence. This sample is drawn from a study of blood T cell repertoires in COVID-19. Across the whole study: The samples span acute and convalescent COVID-19 from the United States, Italy and Spain.

Repertoires were generated with immunoSEQ multiplex PCR, while TCRdb's copy carries only in-frame clones and drops some. The data show 300,000 to 400,000 clones, approximately 86% seen once. Trimming removed 1 base from V and 5 bases from J; junction bases left unmatched: 8. Per the germline V gene, CDR1 is SGDLS and CDR2 is YYNGEE. The CDR3 has 15 residues. Specimen: PBMCs or T cells enriched from blood (not recorded which). This sequence originates from a middle-aged woman with acute COVID-19. This sequence joins TRBV9 and TRBJ1-1, with 7 bases that match TRBD1. CDR3 region: CASSVSAGGRTEAFF. CDR3 coding DNA: TGTGCCAGCAGCGTATCGGCAGGGGGAAGGACTGAAGCTTTCTTT.